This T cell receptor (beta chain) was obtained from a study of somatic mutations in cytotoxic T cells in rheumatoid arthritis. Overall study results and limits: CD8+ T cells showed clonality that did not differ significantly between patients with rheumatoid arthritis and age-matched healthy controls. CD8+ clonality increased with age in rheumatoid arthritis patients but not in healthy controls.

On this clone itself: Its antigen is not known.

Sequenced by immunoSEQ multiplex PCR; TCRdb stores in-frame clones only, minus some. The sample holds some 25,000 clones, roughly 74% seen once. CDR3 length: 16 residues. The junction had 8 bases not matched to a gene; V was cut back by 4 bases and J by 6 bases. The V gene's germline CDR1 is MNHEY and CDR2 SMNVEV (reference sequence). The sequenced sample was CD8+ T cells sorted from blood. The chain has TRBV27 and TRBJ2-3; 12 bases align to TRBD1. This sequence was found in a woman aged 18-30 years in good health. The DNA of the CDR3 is TGTGCCAGCAGTTCCCAGGGACAGGGGGCAGGGGATACGCAGTATTTT. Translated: CASSSQGQGAGDTQYF.